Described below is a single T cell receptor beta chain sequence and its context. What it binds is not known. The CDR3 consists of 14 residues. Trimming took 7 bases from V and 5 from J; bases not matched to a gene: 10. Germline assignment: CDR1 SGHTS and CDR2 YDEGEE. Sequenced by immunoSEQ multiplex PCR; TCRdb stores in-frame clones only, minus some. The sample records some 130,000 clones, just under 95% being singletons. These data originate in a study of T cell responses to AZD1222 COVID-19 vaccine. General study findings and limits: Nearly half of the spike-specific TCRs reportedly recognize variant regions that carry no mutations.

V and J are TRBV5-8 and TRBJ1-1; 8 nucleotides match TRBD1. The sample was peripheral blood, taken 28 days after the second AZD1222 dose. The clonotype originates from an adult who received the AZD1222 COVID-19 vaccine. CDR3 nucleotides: TGTGCCAGCGGTCAGGGGGCAAGTTGGACTGAAGCTTTCTTT. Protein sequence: CASGQGASWTEAFF.